This T cell receptor beta chain was captured by sequencing in a study of human T cells and chemical hapten exposure. Study-wide background: The patient population, which was mostly female, had alopecia areata, totalis or universalis. Study-wide points: Expanded TCRs produced significantly more large CDR3 similarity clusters than controls did.

TCRdb recomputed calls from the RACE reads with MiXCR, one row per CDR3 protein. The table lists some 49,000 distinct CDR3 sequences, less than 9.5% of them singletons. A word on this clonotype: The target antigen is unknown.

The germline CDR1 and CDR2 sequences are SGDLS and YYNGEE. The CDR3 loop spans 11 amino acids. V lost 5 bases and J 7 bases, leaving 6 bases between the germline ends. Regarding time point: patch test 1, 2 weeks after DPC sensitization. Specified treatment: therapeutic diphenylcyclopropenone sensitization with weekly scalp DPC. Unfractionated whole blood yielded the extracted total RNA. J is TRBJ2-2 and V is TRBV9; D is uncertain. This sequence was found in a woman between 45 and 60 years old with alopecia areata. Some clones in this sample may be carry-over from other donors' samples. This sample comprised whole blood, obtained in connection with sensitization to the hapten diphenylcyclopropenone (DPC). The CDR3 coding sequence is TGTGCCAGCAGTACTCTCGGGGAGCTGTTTTTT. The encoded protein is CASSTLGELFF.